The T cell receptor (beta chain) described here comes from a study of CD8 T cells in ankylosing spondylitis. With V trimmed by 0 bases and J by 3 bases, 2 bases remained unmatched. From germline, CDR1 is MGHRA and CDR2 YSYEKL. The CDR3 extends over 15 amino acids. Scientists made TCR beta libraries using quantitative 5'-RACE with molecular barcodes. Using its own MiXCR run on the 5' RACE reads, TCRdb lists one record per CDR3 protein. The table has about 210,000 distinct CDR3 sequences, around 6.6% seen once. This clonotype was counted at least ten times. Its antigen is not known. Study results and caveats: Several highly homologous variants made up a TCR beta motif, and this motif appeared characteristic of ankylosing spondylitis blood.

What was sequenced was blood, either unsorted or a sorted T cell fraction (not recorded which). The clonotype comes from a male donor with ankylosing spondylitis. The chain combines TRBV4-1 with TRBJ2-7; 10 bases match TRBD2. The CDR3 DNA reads TGCGCCAGCAGCCAAGATGCTAGCGGGAGCTACGAGCAGTACTTC. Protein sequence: CASSQDASGSYEQYF.